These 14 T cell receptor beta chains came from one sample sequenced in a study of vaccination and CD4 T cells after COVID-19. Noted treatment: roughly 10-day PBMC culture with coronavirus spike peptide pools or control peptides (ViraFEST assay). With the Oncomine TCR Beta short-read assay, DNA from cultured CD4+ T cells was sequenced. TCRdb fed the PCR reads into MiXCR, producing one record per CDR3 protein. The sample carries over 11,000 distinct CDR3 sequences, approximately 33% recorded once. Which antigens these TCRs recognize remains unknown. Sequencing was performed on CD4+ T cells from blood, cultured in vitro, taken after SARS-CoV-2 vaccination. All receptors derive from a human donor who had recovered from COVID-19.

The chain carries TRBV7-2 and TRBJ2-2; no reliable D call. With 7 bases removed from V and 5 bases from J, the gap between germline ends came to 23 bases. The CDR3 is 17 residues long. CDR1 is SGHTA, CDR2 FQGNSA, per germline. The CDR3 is CASILTWQAVGTGELFF. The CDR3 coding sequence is TGTGCCAGCATTCTAACCTGGCAGGCGGTAGGGACCGGGGAGCTGTTTTTT.

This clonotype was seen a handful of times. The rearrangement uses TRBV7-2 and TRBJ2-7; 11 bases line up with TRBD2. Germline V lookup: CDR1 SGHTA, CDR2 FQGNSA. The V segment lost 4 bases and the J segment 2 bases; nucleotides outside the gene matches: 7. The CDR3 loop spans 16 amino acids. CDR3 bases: TGTGCCAGCAGCTATGTGGGGACTAGCGGCCCCTACGAGCAGTACTTC. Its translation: CASSYVGTSGPYEQYF.

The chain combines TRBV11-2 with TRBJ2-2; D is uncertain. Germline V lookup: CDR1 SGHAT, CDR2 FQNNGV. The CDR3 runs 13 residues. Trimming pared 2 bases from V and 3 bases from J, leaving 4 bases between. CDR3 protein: CASSLTDTGELFF. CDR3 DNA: TGTGCCAGCAGCTTAACGGACACCGGGGAGCTGTTTTTT.

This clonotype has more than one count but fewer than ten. This CDR3 reads CSARQSSASSTDTQYF. CDR3 bases: TGCAGTGCTAGACAATCCAGCGCCTCTAGCACAGATACGCAGTATTTT. V gene TRBV20-1 combines with J gene TRBJ2-3; D is unresolved. The CDR3 consists of 16 residues. Germline lookup yields CDR1 DFQATT and CDR2 SNEGSKA (reference sequence). Trimming stripped 2 bases from V and 0 bases from J, with 15 bases between.

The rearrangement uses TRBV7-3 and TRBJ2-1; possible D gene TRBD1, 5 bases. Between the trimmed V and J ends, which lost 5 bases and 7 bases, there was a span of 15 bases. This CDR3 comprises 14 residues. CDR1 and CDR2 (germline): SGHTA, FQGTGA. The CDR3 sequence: CASSRTLGRNEQFF. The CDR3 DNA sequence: TGTGCCAGCAGCCGGACACTCGGGCGAAATGAGCAGTTCTTC. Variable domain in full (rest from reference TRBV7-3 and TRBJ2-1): GAGVSQTPSNKVTEKGKYVELRCDPISGHTALYWYRQSLGQGPEFLIYFQGTGAADDSGLPNDRFFAVRPEGSVSTLKIQRTERGDSAVYLCASSRTLGRNEQFFGPGTRLTVL.

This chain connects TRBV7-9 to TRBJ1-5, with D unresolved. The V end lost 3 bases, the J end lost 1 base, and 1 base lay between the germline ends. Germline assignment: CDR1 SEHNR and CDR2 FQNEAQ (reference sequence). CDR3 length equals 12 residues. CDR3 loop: CASSFSNQPQHF. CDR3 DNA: TGTGCCAGCAGCTTCAGCAATCAGCCCCAGCATTTT.

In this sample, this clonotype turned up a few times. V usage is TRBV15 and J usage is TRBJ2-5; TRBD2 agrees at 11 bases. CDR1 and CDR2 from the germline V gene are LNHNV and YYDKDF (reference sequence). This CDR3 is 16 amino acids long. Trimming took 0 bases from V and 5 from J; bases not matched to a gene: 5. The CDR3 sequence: CATSRDLAGGPETQYF. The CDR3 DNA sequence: TGTGCCACCAGCAGAGATCTAGCGGGAGGACCGGAGACCCAGTACTTC.

The DNA for the CDR3 is TGTGCCAGCAGCTTTCCCGCAGGGGGGGGCACTGAAGCTTTCTTT. Protein: CASSFPAGGGTEAFF. The V and J genes are TRBV5-6 and TRBJ1-1; the match to TRBD1 covers 7 bases. The J segment lost 4 bases and the V segment lost 2 bases, leaving 8 bases of the junction unmatched. Germline values: CDR1 SGHDT, CDR2 YYEEEE. The CDR3 sequence is 15 residues long.

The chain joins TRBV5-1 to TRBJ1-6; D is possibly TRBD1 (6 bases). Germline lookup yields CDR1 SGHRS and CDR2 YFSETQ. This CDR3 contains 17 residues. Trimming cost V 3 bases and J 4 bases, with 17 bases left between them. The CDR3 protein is CASSSNSGTRYNSPLHF. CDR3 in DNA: TGCGCCAGCAGCTCAAACTCCGGGACACGGTATAATTCACCCCTCCACTTT.

DNA for the CDR3: TGTGCCAGCAGTCCCACTTCAGGGAGAGGTATTCAGTACTTC. This encodes CASSPTSGRGIQYF. The chain is built from TRBV27 and TRBJ2-4, with D perhaps being TRBD1 or TRBD2 (5 bases each). Trimming took 5 bases from V and 10 from J, leaving 18 bases between them. There are 14 residues in the CDR3. The V gene's germline CDR1 is MNHEY and CDR2 SMNVEV (reference sequence).

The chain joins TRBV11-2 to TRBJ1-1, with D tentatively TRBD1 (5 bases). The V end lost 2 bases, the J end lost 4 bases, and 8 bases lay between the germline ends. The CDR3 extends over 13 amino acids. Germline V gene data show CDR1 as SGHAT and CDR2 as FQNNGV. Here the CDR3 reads CASSLSGGTEAFF. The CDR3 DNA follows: TGTGCCAGCAGCTTAAGCGGGGGCACTGAAGCTTTCTTT. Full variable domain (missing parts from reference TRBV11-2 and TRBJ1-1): EAGVAQSPRYKIIEKRQSVAFWCNPISGHATLYWYQQILGQGPKLLIQFQNNGVVDDSQLPKDRFSAERLKGVDSTLKIQPAKLEDSAVYLCASSLSGGTEAFFGQGTRLTVV.

The CDR3 bases are TGCAGTGCTAGAGGTTTGGGTATGGGGACGGCCGTATATAGCAATCAGCCCCAGCATTTT. Its protein product is CSARGLGMGTAVYSNQPQHF. The rearrangement joins TRBV20-1 to TRBJ1-5; weak D call: TRBD1 (5 bases). CDR1 is DFQATT, CDR2 SNEGSKA, per germline (reference sequence). Trimming removed 1 base from V and 0 bases from J, with 25 bases in between. There are 20 residues in the CDR3.

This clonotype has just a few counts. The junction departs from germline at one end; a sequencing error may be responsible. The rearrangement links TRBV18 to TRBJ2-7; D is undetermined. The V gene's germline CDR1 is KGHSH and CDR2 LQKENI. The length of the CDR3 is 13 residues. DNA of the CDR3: TGTGCCAGCTCCCCACCAGGAACCTACGAGCAGTACTTC. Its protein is CASSPPGTYEQYF. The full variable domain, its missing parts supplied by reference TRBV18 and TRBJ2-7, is NAGVMQNPRHLVRRRGQEARLRCSPMKGHSHVYWYRQLPEEGLKFMVYLQKENIIDESGMPKERFSAEFPKEGPSILRIQQVVRGDSAAYFCASSPPGTYEQYFGPGTRLTVT.

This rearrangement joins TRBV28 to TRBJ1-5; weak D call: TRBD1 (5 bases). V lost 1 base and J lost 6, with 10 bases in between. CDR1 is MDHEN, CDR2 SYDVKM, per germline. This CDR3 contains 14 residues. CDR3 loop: CASSLFGGFQPQHF. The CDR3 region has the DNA TGTGCCAGCAGTTTATTCGGGGGTTTTCAGCCCCAGCATTTT. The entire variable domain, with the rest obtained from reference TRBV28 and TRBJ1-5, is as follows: DVKVTQSSRYLVKRTGEKVFLECVQDMDHENMFWYRQDPGLGLRLIYFSYDVKMKEKGDIPEGYSVSREKKERFSLILESASTNQTSMYLCASSLFGGFQPQHFGDGTRLSIL.